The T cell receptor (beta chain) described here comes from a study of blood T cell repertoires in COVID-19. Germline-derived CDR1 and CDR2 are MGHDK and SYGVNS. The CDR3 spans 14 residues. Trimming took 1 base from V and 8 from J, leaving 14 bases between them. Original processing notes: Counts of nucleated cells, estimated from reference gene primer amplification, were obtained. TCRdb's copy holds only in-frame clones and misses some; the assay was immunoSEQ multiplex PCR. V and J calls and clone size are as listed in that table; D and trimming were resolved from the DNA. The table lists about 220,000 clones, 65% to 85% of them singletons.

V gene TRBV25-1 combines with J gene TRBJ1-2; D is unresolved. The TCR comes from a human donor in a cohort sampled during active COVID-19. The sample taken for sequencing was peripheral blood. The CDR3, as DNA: TGTGCCAGCAGTGAATTCGGCACCTCGGGAGGCTACACCTTC. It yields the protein CASSEFGTSGGYTF.